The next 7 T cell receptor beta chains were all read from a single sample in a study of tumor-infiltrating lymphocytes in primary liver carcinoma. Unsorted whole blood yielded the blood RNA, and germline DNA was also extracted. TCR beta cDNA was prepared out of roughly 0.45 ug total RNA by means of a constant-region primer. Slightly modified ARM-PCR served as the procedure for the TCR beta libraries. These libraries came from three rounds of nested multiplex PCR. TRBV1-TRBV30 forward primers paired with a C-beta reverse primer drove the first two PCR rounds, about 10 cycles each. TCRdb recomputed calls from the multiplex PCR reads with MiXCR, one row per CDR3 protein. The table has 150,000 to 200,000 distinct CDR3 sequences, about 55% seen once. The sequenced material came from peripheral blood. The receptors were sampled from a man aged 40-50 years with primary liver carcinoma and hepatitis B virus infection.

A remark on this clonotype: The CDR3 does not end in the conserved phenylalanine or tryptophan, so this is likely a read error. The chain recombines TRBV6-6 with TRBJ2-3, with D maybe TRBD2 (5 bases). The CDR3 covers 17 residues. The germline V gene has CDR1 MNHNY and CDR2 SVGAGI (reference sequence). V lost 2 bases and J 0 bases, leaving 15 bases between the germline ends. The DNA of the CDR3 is TGTGCCAGCAGTTACCCCCTGGGAGCAGCCAGCACAGATACGCAGTATATT. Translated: CASSYPLGAASTDTQYI.

CDR3 region: CASTPRGENSGANVLTF. The CDR3 nucleotides read TGTGCCAGCACCCCGAGAGGGGAGAACTCTGGGGCCAACGTCCTGACTTTC. The rearrangement uses TRBV12-3 or TRBV12-4 and TRBJ2-6; possibly TRBD1 or TRBD2 for D (5 bases each). The CDR3 runs 17 residues. V lost 7 bases, J lost 0 bases, and 16 bases lay in between.

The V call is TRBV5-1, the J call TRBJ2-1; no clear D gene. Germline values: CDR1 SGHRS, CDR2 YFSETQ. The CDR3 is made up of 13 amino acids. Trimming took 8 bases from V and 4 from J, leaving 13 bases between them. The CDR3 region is CASRVDQYNEQFF. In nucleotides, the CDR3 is TGCGCCAGTAGGGTCGATCAATACAATGAGCAGTTCTTC.

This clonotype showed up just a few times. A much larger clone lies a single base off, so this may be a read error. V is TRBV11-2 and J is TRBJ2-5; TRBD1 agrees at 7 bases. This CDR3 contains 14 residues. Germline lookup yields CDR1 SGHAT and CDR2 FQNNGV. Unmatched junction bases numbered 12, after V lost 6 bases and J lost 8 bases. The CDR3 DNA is TGTGCCAGCAGTTTTCAGATCGACAGGGATACCCAGTACTTC. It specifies CASSFQIDRDTQYF.

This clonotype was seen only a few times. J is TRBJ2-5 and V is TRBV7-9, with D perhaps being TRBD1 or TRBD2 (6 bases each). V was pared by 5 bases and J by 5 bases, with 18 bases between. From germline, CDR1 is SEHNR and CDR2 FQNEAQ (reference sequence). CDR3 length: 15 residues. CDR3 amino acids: CASSNGRRGNETQYF. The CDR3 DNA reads TGTGCCAGCAGCAATGGGAGGAGGGGGAATGAGACCCAGTACTTC. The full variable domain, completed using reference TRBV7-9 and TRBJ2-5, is DTGVSQNPRHKITKRGQNVTFRCDPISEHNRLYWYRQTLGQGPEFLTYFQNEAQLEKSRLLSDRFSAERPKGSFSTLEIQRTEQGDSAMYLCASSNGRRGNETQYFGPGTRLLVL.

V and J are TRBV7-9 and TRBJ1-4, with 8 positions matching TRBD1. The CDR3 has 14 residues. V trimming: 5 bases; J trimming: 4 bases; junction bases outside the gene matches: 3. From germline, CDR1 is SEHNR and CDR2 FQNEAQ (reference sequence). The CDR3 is CASSPGQDNEKLFF. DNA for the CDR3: TGTGCCAGCAGCCCGGGACAGGATAATGAAAAACTGTTTTTT.

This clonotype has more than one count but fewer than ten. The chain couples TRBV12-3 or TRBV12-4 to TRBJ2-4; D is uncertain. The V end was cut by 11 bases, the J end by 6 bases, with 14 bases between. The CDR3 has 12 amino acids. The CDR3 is CAVMGDGNIQYF. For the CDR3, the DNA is TGTGCCGTCATGGGCGACGGAAACATTCAGTACTTC.